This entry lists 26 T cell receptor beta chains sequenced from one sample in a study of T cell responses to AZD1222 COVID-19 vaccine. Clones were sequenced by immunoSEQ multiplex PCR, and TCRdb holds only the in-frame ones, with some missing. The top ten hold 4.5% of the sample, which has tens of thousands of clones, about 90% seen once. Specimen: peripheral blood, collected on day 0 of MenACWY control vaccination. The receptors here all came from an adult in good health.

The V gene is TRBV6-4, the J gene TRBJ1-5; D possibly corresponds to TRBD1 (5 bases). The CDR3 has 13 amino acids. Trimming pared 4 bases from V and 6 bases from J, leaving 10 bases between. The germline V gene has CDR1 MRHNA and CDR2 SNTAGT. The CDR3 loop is CASSAGEGQPQHF. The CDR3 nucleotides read TGTGCCAGCAGTGCGGGGGAGGGTCAGCCCCAGCATTTT.

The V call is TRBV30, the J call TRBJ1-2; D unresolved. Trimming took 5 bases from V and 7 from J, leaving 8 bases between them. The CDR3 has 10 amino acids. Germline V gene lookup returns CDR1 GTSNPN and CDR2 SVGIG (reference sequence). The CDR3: CAWLEGGYTF. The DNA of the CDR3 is TGTGCCTGGTTAGAGGGTGGCTACACCTTC. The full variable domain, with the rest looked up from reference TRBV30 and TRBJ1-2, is SQTIHQWPATLVQPVGSPLSLECTVEGTSNPNLYWYRQAAGRGLQLLFYSVGIGQISSEVPQNLSASRPQDRQFILSSKKLLLSDSGFYLCAWLEGGYTFGSGTRLTVV.

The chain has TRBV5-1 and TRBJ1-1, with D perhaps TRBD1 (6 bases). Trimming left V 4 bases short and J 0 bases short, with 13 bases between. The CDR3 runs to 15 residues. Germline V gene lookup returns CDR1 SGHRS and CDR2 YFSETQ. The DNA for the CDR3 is TGCGCCAGCAGCCCCTCGGGACACCTGAACACTGAAGCTTTCTTT. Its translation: CASSPSGHLNTEAFF.

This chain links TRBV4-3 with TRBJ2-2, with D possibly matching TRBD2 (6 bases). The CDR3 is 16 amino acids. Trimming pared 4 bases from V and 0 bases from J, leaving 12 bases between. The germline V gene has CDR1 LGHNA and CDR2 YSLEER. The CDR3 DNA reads TGCGCCAGCAGCCGATCTAGCGCTCCGAACACCGGGGAGCTGTTTTTT. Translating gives CASSRSSAPNTGELFF.

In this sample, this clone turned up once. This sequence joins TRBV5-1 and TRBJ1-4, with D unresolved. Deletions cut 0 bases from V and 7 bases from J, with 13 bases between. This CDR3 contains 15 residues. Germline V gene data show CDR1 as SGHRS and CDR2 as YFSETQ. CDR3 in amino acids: CASSLAGSGGEKLFF. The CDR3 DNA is TGCGCCAGCAGCTTGGCCGGCTCGGGCGGTGAAAAACTGTTTTTT. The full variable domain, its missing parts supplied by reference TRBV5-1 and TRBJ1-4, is KAGVTQTPRYLIKTRGQQVTLSCSPISGHRSVSWYQQTPGQGLQFLFEYFSETQRNKGNFPGRFSGRQFSNSRSEMNVSTLELGDSALYLCASSLAGSGGEKLFFGSGTQLSVL.

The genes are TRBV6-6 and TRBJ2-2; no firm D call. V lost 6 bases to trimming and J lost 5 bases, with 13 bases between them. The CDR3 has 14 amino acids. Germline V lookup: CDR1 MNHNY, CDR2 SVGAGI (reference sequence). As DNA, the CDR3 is TGTGCCAGCAGGGGGTCCTCAATAACCGGGGAGCTGTTTTTT. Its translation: CASRGSSITGELFF.

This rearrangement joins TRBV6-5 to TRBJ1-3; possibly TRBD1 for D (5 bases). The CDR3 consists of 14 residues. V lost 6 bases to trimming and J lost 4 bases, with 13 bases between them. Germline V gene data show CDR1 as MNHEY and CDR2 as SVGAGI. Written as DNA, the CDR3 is TGTGCCAGCAGGCTTGGACAACAGGGAAACACCATATATTTT. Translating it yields CASRLGQQGNTIYF.

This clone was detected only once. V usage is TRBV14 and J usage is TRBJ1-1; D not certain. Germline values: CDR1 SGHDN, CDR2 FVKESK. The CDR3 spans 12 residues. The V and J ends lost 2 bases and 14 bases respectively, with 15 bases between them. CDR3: CASSQNLGTLFF. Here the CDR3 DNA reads TGTGCCAGCAGCCAAAATCTGGGCACACTCTTCTTT.

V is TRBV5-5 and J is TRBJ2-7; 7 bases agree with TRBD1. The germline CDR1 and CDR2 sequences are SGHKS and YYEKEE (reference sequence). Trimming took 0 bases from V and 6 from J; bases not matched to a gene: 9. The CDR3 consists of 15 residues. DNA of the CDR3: TGTGCCAGCAGCTTGGGTGACAGGGTAGTTCCCGAGCAGTACTTC. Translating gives CASSLGDRVVPEQYF. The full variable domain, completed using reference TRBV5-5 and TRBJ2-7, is DAGVTQSPTHLIKTRGQQVTLRCSPISGHKSVSWYQQVLGQGPQFIFQYYEKEERGRGNFPDRFSARQFPNYSSELNVNALLLGDSALYLCASSLGDRVVPEQYFGPGTRLTVT.

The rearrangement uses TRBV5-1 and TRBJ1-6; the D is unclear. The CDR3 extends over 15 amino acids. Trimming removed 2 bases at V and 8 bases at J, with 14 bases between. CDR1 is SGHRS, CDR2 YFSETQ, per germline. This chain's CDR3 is CASSLGPGSDSPLHF. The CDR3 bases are TGCGCCAGCAGCTTAGGCCCGGGGAGTGATTCACCCCTCCACTTT. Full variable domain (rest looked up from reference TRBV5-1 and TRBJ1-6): KAGVTQTPRYLIKTRGQQVTLSCSPISGHRSVSWYQQTPGQGLQFLFEYFSETQRNKGNFPGRFSGRQFSNSRSEMNVSTLELGDSALYLCASSLGPGSDSPLHFGNGTRLTVT.

CDR3 bases: TGTGCCAGCAGTCGGACGTGGTACAATGAGCAGTTCTTC. This translates into CASSRTWYNEQFF. The chain combines TRBV6-5 with TRBJ2-1, with no clear D. V lost 5 bases and J 4 bases, leaving 9 bases between the germline ends. This CDR3 region has 13 residues. Germline CDR1 and CDR2: MNHEY and SVGAGI.

The CDR3 nucleotides read TGCGCCAGCAGCCAAGAGCCTGGGGGGGGAGATACGCAGTATTTT. Its protein is CASSQEPGGGDTQYF. The chain recombines TRBV4-3 with TRBJ2-3; 7 bases align to TRBD2. V lost 0 bases and J lost 5; bases outside the gene matches: 5. Germline CDR1 reads LGHNA; CDR2 reads YSLEER. The CDR3 runs to 15 residues.

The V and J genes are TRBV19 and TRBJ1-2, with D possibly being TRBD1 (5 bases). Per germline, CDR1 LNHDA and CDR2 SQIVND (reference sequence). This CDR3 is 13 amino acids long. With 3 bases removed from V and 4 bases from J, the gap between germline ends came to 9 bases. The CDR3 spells CASSMGQTYGYTF. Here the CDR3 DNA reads TGTGCCAGTAGTATGGGGCAGACCTATGGCTACACCTTC.

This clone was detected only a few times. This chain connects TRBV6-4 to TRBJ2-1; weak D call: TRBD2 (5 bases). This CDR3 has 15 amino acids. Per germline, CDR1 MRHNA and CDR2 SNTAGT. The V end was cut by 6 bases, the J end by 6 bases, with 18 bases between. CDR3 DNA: TGTGCCAGCAGCCCCACTCGGGATGGAAGCAATGAGCAGTTCTTC. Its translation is CASSPTRDGSNEQFF.

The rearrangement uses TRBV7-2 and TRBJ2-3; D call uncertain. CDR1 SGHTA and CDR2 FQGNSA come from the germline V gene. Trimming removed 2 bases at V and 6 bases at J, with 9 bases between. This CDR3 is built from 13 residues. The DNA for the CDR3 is TGTGCCAGCAGCTTACTAGTCCGCGATACGCAGTATTTT. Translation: CASSLLVRDTQYF.

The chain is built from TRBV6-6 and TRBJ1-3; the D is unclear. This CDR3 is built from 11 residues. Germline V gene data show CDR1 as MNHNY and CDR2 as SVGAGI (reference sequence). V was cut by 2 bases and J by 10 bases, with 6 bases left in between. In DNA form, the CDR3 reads TGTGCCAGCAGTTACACTCGGACCATATATTTT. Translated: CASSYTRTIYF.

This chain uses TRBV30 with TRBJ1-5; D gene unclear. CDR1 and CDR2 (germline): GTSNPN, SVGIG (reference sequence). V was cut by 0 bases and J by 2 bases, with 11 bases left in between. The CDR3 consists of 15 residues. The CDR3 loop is CAWSVGSAGNQPQHF. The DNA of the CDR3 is TGTGCCTGGAGTGTGGGGTCGGCCGGCAATCAGCCCCAGCATTTT. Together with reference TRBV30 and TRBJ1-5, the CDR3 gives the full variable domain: SQTIHQWPATLVQPVGSPLSLECTVEGTSNPNLYWYRQAAGRGLQLLFYSVGIGQISSEVPQNLSASRPQDRQFILSSKKLLLSDSGFYLCAWSVGSAGNQPQHFGDGTRLSIL.

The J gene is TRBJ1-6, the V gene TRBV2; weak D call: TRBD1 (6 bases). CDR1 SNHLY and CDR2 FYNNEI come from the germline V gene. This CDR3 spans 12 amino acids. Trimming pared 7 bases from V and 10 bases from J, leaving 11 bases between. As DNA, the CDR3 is TGTGCCAGCAAAATAGGGGGATCACCCCTCCACTTT. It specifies CASKIGGSPLHF.

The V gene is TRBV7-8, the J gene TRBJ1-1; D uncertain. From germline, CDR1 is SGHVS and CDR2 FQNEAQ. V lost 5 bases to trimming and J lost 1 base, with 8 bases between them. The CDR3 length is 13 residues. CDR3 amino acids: CASSNGRNTEAFF. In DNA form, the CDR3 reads TGTGCCAGCAGCAATGGGCGGAACACTGAAGCTTTCTTT. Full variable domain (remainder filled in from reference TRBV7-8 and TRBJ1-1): GAGVSQSPRYKVAKRGQDVALRCDPISGHVSLFWYQQALGQGPEFLTYFQNEAQLDKSGLPSDRFFAERPEGSVSTLKIQRTQQEDSAVYLCASSNGRNTEAFFGQGTRLTVV.

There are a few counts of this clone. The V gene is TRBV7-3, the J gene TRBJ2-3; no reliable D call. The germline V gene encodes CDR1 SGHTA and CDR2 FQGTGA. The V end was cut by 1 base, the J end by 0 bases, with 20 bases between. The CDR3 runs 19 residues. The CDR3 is CASSLNPFSILDSTDTQYF. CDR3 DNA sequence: TGTGCCAGCAGCTTAAACCCCTTTTCGATCCTCGACAGCACAGATACGCAGTATTTT.

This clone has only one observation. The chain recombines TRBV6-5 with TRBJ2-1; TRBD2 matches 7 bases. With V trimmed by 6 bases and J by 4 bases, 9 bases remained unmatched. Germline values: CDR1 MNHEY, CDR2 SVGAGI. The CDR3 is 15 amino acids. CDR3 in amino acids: CASRSREVAYNEQFF. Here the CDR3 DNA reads TGTGCCAGCAGGTCCCGGGAGGTGGCATACAATGAGCAGTTCTTC.

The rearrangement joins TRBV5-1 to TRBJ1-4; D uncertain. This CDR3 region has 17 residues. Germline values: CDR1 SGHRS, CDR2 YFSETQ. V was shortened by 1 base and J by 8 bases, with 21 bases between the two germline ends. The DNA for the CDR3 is TGCGCCAGCAGCTTGTATGGGGATTTGGGGTTGGCAGAAAAACTGTTTTTT. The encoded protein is CASSLYGDLGLAEKLFF.

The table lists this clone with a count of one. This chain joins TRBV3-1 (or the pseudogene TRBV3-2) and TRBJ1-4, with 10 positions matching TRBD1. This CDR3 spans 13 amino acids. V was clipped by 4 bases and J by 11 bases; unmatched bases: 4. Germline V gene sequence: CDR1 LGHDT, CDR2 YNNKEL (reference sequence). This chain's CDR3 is CASSRQGANKLFF. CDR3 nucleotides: TGTGCCAGCAGCCGACAGGGGGCCAACAAACTGTTTTTT.

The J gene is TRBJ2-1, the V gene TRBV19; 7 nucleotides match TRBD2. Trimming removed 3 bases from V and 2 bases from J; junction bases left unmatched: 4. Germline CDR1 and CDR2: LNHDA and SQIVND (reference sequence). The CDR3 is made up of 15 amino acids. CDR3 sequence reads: CASSIGEGPYNEQFF. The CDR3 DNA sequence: TGTGCCAGTAGTATCGGGGAGGGCCCCTACAATGAGCAGTTCTTC.

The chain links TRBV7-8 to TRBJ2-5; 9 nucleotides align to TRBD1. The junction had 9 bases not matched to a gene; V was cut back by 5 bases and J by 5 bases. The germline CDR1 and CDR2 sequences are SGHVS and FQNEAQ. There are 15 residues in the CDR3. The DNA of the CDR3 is TGTGCCAGCAGCCTTCAGACAGGGGGTGGGGAGACCCAGTACTTC. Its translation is CASSLQTGGGETQYF.

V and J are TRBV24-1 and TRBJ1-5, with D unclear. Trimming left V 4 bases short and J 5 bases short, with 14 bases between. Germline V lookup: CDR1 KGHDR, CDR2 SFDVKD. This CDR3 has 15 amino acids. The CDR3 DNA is TGTGCCACCAGTGAGCGAGGCAGAACCGATCAGCCCCAGCATTTT. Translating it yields CATSERGRTDQPQHF.